This T cell receptor (beta chain) was obtained from a study of blood T cells in healthy people across ages. A second PCR of roughly 7 to 11 cycles used a sample-barcoded 5' primer and a J-beta primer mix. TCRdb processed the 5' RACE reads anew with MiXCR; each CDR3 protein has one entry. The sample has about 1,500,000 distinct CDR3 sequences, approximately 28% seen once. This CDR3 spans 17 amino acids. Trimming at V came to 3 bases and at J to 3 bases, leaving 8 bases not matched to a gene. Germline V gene sequence: CDR1 ENHRY, CDR2 SYGVKD. Sequencing input: blood. This receptor was taken from a woman aged 25 to 39 in good health. This sequence joins TRBV10-3 and TRBJ2-3; 11 bases are a match to TRBD2. DNA of the CDR3: TGTGCCATCAGTGACCCTACTAGCGGGAGTCGGACAGATACGCAGTATTTT. It yields the protein CAISDPTSGSRTDTQYF.